This record looks at one T cell receptor beta chain sequence and its context. Authors' methods: The authors estimated nucleated cell counts from reference gene primer amplification. This table comes from immunoSEQ multiplex PCR, and its TCRdb copy is limited to in-frame clones, with some not included. V, J and clone size are those of that table, while D and trimming were read from the DNA. The table records tens of thousands of clones, about 90% of them present only once. This entry comes from a study of blood T cell repertoires in COVID-19. Study information: T cells, B-cell-depleted T cells, or PBMCs provided the cDNA or gDNA that served as material.

Trimming removed 4 bases from V and 6 bases from J, with 8 bases in between. This CDR3 spans 12 amino acids. Source material: peripheral blood. The J gene is TRBJ2-3, the V gene TRBV12-3 or TRBV12-4; TRBD1 might be the D (5 bases). The sequence came from a human donor with active COVID-19. The donor label of this sample is uncertain. CDR3: CASSWTLDTQYF. Here the CDR3 DNA reads TGTGCCAGCAGTTGGACACTGGATACGCAGTATTTT.